This is a list of T cell receptor beta chains from one sample in a study of CD8+CD57+ T cells in acquired aplastic anemia. TCRdb ran MiXCR on the reads and lists one entry per CDR3 protein. Here the sample spans about 160,000 distinct CDR3 sequences, under 55% being singletons. Sequencing input: sorted CD4+, CD8+, or CD8+CD57+ T cells (not recorded which) from PBMCs. Receptor source: a human donor with aplastic anemia. Each CDR3 is given with its conserved first and last residue. A D gene is named only where the DNA matches it firmly. Clone size is given for some rows only: seen once, a few or many times, or a class if the clone is expanded.

size	V	D	J	DNA	CDR3
many	TRBV12-3/TRBV12-4	-	TRBJ1-6	TGTGCCAGCGCTCCTGGGTATAATTCACCCCTCCACTTT	CASAPGYNSPLHF
many	TRBV27	-	TRBJ1-6	TGTGCCAGCAGCGGGACTCTGGGTGTTACTTCACCCCTCCACTTT	CASSGTLGVTSPLHF
-	TRBV12-3/TRBV12-4	TRBD1	TRBJ2-7	TGTGCCAGCAGTTTAGGGACAGGGGTGGGGGAGCAGCACTTC	CASSLGTGVGEQHF
-	TRBV24-1	-	TRBJ2-7	TGTGCCACCATAAGGAGTTACGAGCAGTACTTC	CATIRSYEQYF
few	TRBV30	TRBD1	TRBJ1-2	TGTGCCTGGAGTGTACCCGGGACAGGGGTCGGCTACACCTTC	CAWSVPGTGVGYTF
-	TRBV2	TRBD1	TRBJ2-7	TGTGCCAGCCTCCGGGACAGGGGGCGAGGGGAGCAGTACTTC	CASLRDRGRGEQYF
-	TRBV14	TRBD1	TRBJ1-2	TGTGCCAGCAGCCCGGACAGGCCCTATGGCTACACCTTC	CASSPDRPYGYTF
-	TRBV29-1	-	TRBJ2-3	TGCAGCGTTGAGCGGATGGGGGGCCAAACAGATACGCAGTATTTT	CSVERMGGQTDTQYF
-	TRBV5-1	-	TRBJ2-3	TGCGCCAGCAGCAATACCCGGGGGAACACAGATACGCAGTATTTT	CASSNTRGNTDTQYF
many	TRBV7-2	-	TRBJ1-1	TGTGCCAGCTCTCTCACTGAAGCTTTCTTT	CASSLTEAFF